Below, 15 T cell receptor beta chains from the same sample are listed, as sequenced in a study of cytomegalovirus exposure and HLA in healthy donors. PCR used 60 Vbeta primers and 13 Jbeta primers. Repertoires were generated with immunoSEQ multiplex PCR, while TCRdb's copy carries only in-frame clones and drops some. The top ten clones hold about 10% of a sample with 60,000 to 70,000 clones, approximately 68% of them seen once. Sequences were obtained from PBMCs. The source is a woman younger than 45 in good health and CMV-seronegative.

The chain combines TRBV10-3 with TRBJ2-2; 9 nucleotides line up with TRBD2. Per the germline V gene, CDR1 is ENHRY and CDR2 is SYGVKD. V lost 1 base to trimming and J lost 0 bases; unmatched junction nucleotides: 3. CDR3 length: 17 amino acids. The chain's CDR3 is CAISEWSGGPNTGELFF. The CDR3 region has the DNA TGTGCCATCAGTGAGTGGAGCGGGGGGCCGAACACCGGGGAGCTGTTTTTT.

The chain is built from TRBV18 and TRBJ2-7, with D possibly TRBD1 on 5 matching bases. CDR1 is KGHSH, CDR2 LQKENI, per germline. The CDR3 extends over 14 amino acids. V lost 3 bases to trimming and J lost 2 bases, with 11 bases between them. CDR3 amino acids: CASSPSRGPYEQYF. CDR3 bases: TGTGCCAGCTCACCTTCAAGGGGTCCCTACGAGCAGTACTTC.

This clone was picked up many times. At one end, the junction sequence differs from germline, possibly due to a read error. This rearrangement joins TRBV2 to TRBJ1-6; 11 bases match TRBD1. This CDR3 comprises 15 residues. The germline CDR1 and CDR2 sequences are SNHLY and FYNNEI. This chain's CDR3 is CARSGQGADNSPLHF. The CDR3 DNA follows: TGTGCCAGAAGTGGACAGGGGGCCGATAATTCACCCCTCCACTTT.

V and J are TRBV6-5 and TRBJ2-5, with D possibly matching TRBD2 (5 bases). The CDR3 contains 13 residues. The germline gives CDR1 MNHEY, CDR2 SVGAGI. Trimming took 5 bases from V and 2 from J, leaving 9 bases between them. The CDR3 sequence is CASSLPGQETQYF. CDR3 DNA: TGTGCCAGCAGTCTGCCGGGACAAGAGACCCAGTACTTC.

The rearrangement links TRBV11-3 to TRBJ2-1, with 12 bases lining up with TRBD2. V lost 5 bases and J lost 8; bases outside the gene matches: 10. CDR1 and CDR2 (germline): SGHNT, YENEEA. This CDR3 contains 16 residues. The CDR3 here is CASSPRTSGATDEQFF. CDR3 DNA: TGTGCCAGCAGCCCTCGGACTAGCGGGGCGACGGATGAGCAGTTCTTC.

This clone occurred a few times. J is TRBJ2-7 and V is TRBV6-5, with TRBD2 matching over 9 bases. The CDR3 contains 12 residues. Germline V gene lookup returns CDR1 MNHEY and CDR2 SVGAGI. Trimming at V came to 6 bases and at J to 5 bases, leaving 2 bases not matched to a gene. CDR3 nucleotide sequence: TGTGCCAGCAGGGGACTAGCTAACGAGCAGTACTTC. Amino acid sequence: CASRGLANEQYF.

There are a few counts of this clone. The CDR3 DNA follows: TGTGCCAGCAGCCCATGGGACAGGGGAGGGAATGAGCAGTTCTTC. It yields the protein CASSPWDRGGNEQFF. V is TRBV7-9 and J is TRBJ2-1, with 10 nucleotides matching TRBD1. The ends lost 5 bases at V and 7 bases at J; junction bases unmatched: 8. Germline values: CDR1 SEHNR, CDR2 FQNEAQ (reference sequence). The CDR3 loop spans 15 amino acids.

In its sample, this clone was seen a few times. This chain joins TRBV27 and TRBJ1-4; 7 nucleotides line up with TRBD1. The V gene end was trimmed by 6 bases and the J gene end by 8 bases; junction bases not matched to a gene: 9. CDR1 and CDR2 from the germline V gene are MNHEY and SMNVEV (reference sequence). CDR3 length: 14 residues. This CDR3 reads CASRPTGRREKLFF. The CDR3 DNA reads as TGTGCCAGCAGGCCGACAGGGCGACGGGAAAAACTGTTTTTT.

The chain combines TRBV5-1 with TRBJ1-1; D is ambiguous. The germline CDR1 and CDR2 sequences are SGHRS and YFSETQ. This CDR3 is built from 13 residues. Trimming left V 0 bases short and J 1 base short, with 4 bases between. CDR3 region: CASSLDTNTEAFF. CDR3 coding DNA: TGCGCCAGCAGCTTGGACACGAACACTGAAGCTTTCTTT.

V usage is TRBV27 and J usage is TRBJ2-7, with TRBD1 matching over 8 bases. In germline, CDR1 is MNHEY, CDR2 SMNVEV (reference sequence). J was trimmed by 4 bases and V by 2 bases; bases with no gene match: 1. CDR3 length: 13 residues. The CDR3, as DNA: TGTGCCAGCAGTTTAGGGACAGGATACGAGCAGTACTTC. Amino acids: CASSLGTGYEQYF.

This clone turned up a few times. The chain joins TRBV7-2 to TRBJ2-1; the match to TRBD1 covers 9 bases. V was clipped by 1 base and J by 7 bases; unmatched bases: 5. CDR3 length: 15 amino acids. CDR1 SGHTA and CDR2 FQGNSA come from the germline V gene. CDR3 sequence reads: CASSLGDRVVNEQFF. The CDR3 region has the DNA TGTGCCAGCAGCTTAGGGGACAGGGTCGTGAATGAGCAGTTCTTC.

The gene calls are TRBV30 and TRBJ2-7; 10 bases line up with TRBD1. Germline V gene sequence: CDR1 GTSNPN, CDR2 SVGIG (reference sequence). The CDR3 sequence is 15 residues long. Germline trimming cut 2 bases from V and 2 bases from J; bases unmatched to any gene: 6. As DNA, the CDR3 is TGTGCCTGGAGTAGAGGACAGGGGGGTACCTACGAGCAGTACTTC. It codes for CAWSRGQGGTYEQYF.

The genes are TRBV30 and TRBJ1-5; TRBD1 aligns across 7 bases. CDR3 size: 14 residues. The germline V gene encodes CDR1 GTSNPN and CDR2 SVGIG (reference sequence). With V trimmed by 3 bases and J by 5 bases, 7 bases remained unmatched. CDR3: CAWRTGKRDQPQHF. The DNA of the CDR3 is TGTGCCTGGAGGACAGGGAAAAGGGATCAGCCCCAGCATTTT.

The rearrangement links TRBV5-1 to TRBJ1-3, with 7 nucleotides matching TRBD1. The junction had 6 bases not matched to a gene; V was cut back by 4 bases and J by 2 bases. Per germline, CDR1 SGHRS and CDR2 YFSETQ. CDR3 size: 15 residues. The CDR3 spells CASSRDSRTGNTIYF. Written as DNA, the CDR3 is TGCGCCAGCAGCAGGGACAGCCGGACTGGAAACACCATATATTTT.

J is TRBJ2-1 and V is TRBV6-4, with a tentative D call TRBD2 (5 bases). V was shortened by 0 bases and J by 3 bases, with 9 bases between the two germline ends. Germline V gene lookup returns CDR1 MRHNA and CDR2 SNTAGT. This CDR3 comprises 15 residues. CDR3 in amino acids: CASSDSRADYNEQFF. The CDR3, as DNA: TGTGCCAGCAGTGACTCGAGGGCCGACTACAATGAGCAGTTCTTC.